The 16 T cell receptor beta chains listed next were all sequenced from one sample in a study of persistence of HIV-infected CD4 T cells. The immunoSEQ assay was version 4, run in survey mode. Here immunoSEQ multiplex PCR was the method, and the copy in TCRdb shows in-frame clones only, minus some. This table holds under 35,000 clones, roughly 70% found once. Their antigens are not known. Overlapping HIV-1 Gag 15-mer peptides at roughly 1 ug per peptide per mL were used. CD4+ T cells upregulating both CD40 ligand and CD69 were sorted as responding cells. The sequences come from CD4+ T cells sorted from PBMCs after 18-hour stimulation, collected from a patient who received antiretroviral therapy. These receptors were taken from an adult man with HIV who was CMV-seropositive.

The gene calls are TRBV4-1 and TRBJ1-2; D possibly corresponds to TRBD1 (5 bases). CDR1 is MGHRA, CDR2 YSYEKL, per germline. V lost 0 bases, J lost 8 bases, and 22 bases lay in between. The CDR3 loop spans 17 amino acids. The CDR3 is CASSQDLHLRGASGYTF. The CDR3 DNA reads TGCGCCAGCAGCCAAGATCTACATCTTCGAGGGGCCTCGGGCTACACCTTC.

The V call is TRBV13, the J call TRBJ2-1, with D unresolved. Germline CDR1 is PRHDT and CDR2 is FYEKMQ (reference sequence). This CDR3 comprises 14 residues. V lost 5 bases and J lost 2, with 10 bases in between. CDR3 loop: CASSTTETYNEQFF. The CDR3 coding sequence is TGTGCCAGCAGCACGACCGAGACCTACAATGAGCAGTTCTTC.

V gene TRBV5-4 combines with J gene TRBJ1-2; TRBD1 might be the D (5 bases). Germline V gives CDR1 SGHNT, CDR2 YYREEE (reference sequence). The CDR3 runs 15 residues. The germline V and J ends were trimmed by 0 bases and 5 bases, with 14 bases remaining between them. CDR3: CASSLGTPQRYGYTF. As DNA, the CDR3 is TGTGCCAGCAGCTTGGGGACACCCCAAAGATATGGCTACACCTTC. The full variable domain, completed using reference TRBV5-4 and TRBJ1-2, is ETGVTQSPTHLIKTRGQQVTLRCSSQSGHNTVSWYQQALGQGPQFIFQYYREEENGRGNFPPRFSGLQFPNYSSELNVNALELDDSALYLCASSLGTPQRYGYTFGSGTRLTVV.

This clone was observed a single time. V is TRBV5-8 and J is TRBJ1-2, with D possibly TRBD1 on 6 matching bases. V was pared by 4 bases and J by 4 bases, with 17 bases between. This CDR3 comprises 15 residues. Germline CDR1 SGHTS, CDR2 YDEGEE. In DNA, the CDR3 is TGTGCCAGCAGCCTCCCAGGACAGATTTCCTATGGCTACACCTTC. The encoded protein is CASSLPGQISYGYTF.

The count of this clone is one. The DNA for the CDR3 is TGTGCCAGCAGTGAGGCAGGGACTAGCACAGATACGCAGTATTTT. It is translated as CASSEAGTSTDTQYF. This chain links TRBV2 with TRBJ2-3, with a possible D match to TRBD2 (6 bases). Deletions cut 3 bases from V and 0 bases from J, with 10 bases between. Germline values: CDR1 SNHLY, CDR2 FYNNEI. CDR3 size: 15 residues.

The chain employs TRBV2 and TRBJ2-1; 7 positions agree with TRBD1. This CDR3 has 16 residues. Trimming cost V 5 bases and J 7 bases; bases outside gene matches: 14. The V gene's germline CDR1 is SNHLY and CDR2 FYNNEI. CDR3 in amino acids: CASSSRVGQKVNEQFF. Written as DNA, the CDR3 is TGTGCCAGCAGTTCCCGGGTGGGACAGAAGGTGAATGAGCAGTTCTTC.

The chain recombines TRBV7-2 with TRBJ2-1, with 10 bases identical to TRBD2. V lost 4 bases and J lost 10; bases outside the gene matches: 10. In germline, CDR1 is SGHTA, CDR2 FQGNSA. This CDR3 contains 15 residues. CDR3 DNA sequence: TGTGCCAGCAGCTCGTTAAGCGGGGGGGCCGGAGAGCAGTTCTTC. It is translated as CASSSLSGGAGEQFF.

The chain recombines TRBV24-1 with TRBJ2-1; the D is unclear. Germline loops: CDR1 KGHDR, CDR2 SFDVKD. V lost 3 bases to trimming and J lost 15 bases, with 14 bases between them. The CDR3 is 12 amino acids. CDR3 DNA: TGTGCCACCAGTGATCTGGACGCCCGCCGGTTCTTC. As protein: CATSDLDARRFF.

This rearrangement joins TRBV5-1 to TRBJ1-2; perhaps TRBD1 as D (6 bases). The CDR3 contains 15 residues. CDR1 SGHRS and CDR2 YFSETQ come from the germline V gene. V gave up 0 bases and J gave up 6 bases, with 15 bases separating them. The CDR3 loop reads CASSLGVAGVDGYTF. The CDR3 DNA sequence: TGCGCCAGCAGCTTGGGGGTCGCAGGGGTTGATGGCTACACCTTC.

V and J are TRBV5-1 and TRBJ2-1; D is ambiguous. This CDR3 comprises 14 residues. Germline assignment: CDR1 SGHRS and CDR2 YFSETQ. V lost 4 bases to trimming and J lost 5 bases, with 13 bases between them. CDR3 amino acids: CASSPEKSHNEQFF. The CDR3 nucleotides are TGCGCCAGCAGCCCTGAGAAGTCCCACAATGAGCAGTTCTTC.

The rearrangement links TRBV5-1 to TRBJ1-2; possibly TRBD1 for D (5 bases). The CDR3 is 14 residues long. Germline values: CDR1 SGHRS, CDR2 YFSETQ. Trimming stripped 4 bases from V and 6 bases from J, with 16 bases between. In nucleotides, the CDR3 is TGCGCCAGCAGCGCCTCGCGGGGGGAGGATGGCTACACCTTC. This gives the protein CASSASRGEDGYTF. Complete variable domain (other parts from reference TRBV5-1 and TRBJ1-2): KAGVTQTPRYLIKTRGQQVTLSCSPISGHRSVSWYQQTPGQGLQFLFEYFSETQRNKGNFPGRFSGRQFSNSRSEMNVSTLELGDSALYLCASSASRGEDGYTFGSGTRLTVV.

This rearrangement joins TRBV6-5 to TRBJ2-7; 9 bases fit TRBD1. The V gene end was trimmed by 7 bases and the J gene end by 5 bases; junction bases not matched to a gene: 9. The germline V gene has CDR1 MNHEY and CDR2 SVGAGI. The CDR3 extends over 14 amino acids. CDR3 in amino acids: CASTLDRGRNEQYF. The CDR3 region has the DNA TGTGCCAGCACTTTGGACAGGGGTAGAAACGAGCAGTACTTC.

This chain joins TRBV4-1 and TRBJ2-7, with D possibly being TRBD2 (5 bases). The CDR3 totals 14 residues. The germline V and J ends were trimmed by 3 bases and 1 base, with 10 bases remaining between them. CDR1 is MGHRA and CDR2 is YSYEKL in the germline V gene. The CDR3 DNA reads TGCGCCAGCAGCCATCCTGGGAGTTCCTACGAGCAGTACTTC. This encodes CASSHPGSSYEQYF.

The chain combines TRBV10-1 with TRBJ2-2; TRBD2 might be the D (6 bases). This CDR3 contains 14 residues. Deletions cut 7 bases from V and 0 bases from J, with 9 bases between. CDR1 is WNHNN and CDR2 is SYGVQD in the germline V gene (reference sequence). The CDR3 loop reads CASKEGTNTGELFF. In DNA form, the CDR3 reads TGCGCCAGCAAGGAGGGTACGAACACCGGGGAGCTGTTTTTT.

CDR3 coding DNA: TGTGCCAGCAGTGTTTCAGGGGGGTATCAGCCCCAGCATTTT. Translating it yields CASSVSGGYQPQHF. The rearrangement links TRBV6-4 to TRBJ1-5; 7 bases map to TRBD1. This CDR3 comprises 14 residues. Per germline, CDR1 MRHNA and CDR2 SNTAGT. J was trimmed by 5 bases and V by 4 bases; bases with no gene match: 5.

V usage is TRBV10-2 and J usage is TRBJ2-7; 9 bases fit TRBD1. The CDR3 runs 13 residues. CDR1 and CDR2 from the germline V gene are WSHSY and SAAADI. J gave up 5 bases and V 8 bases, and 7 bases lay outside the gene matches. The CDR3: CASYRDRDDEQYF. CDR3 DNA: TGCGCCAGCTACCGGGACAGGGACGACGAGCAGTACTTC.